Following are 31 T cell receptor beta chains from one sample sequenced in a study of blood T cells in healthy people across ages. The second PCR ran about 6 to 12 cycles with a sample-barcoded 5' primer and J-beta primers. TCRdb re-called the 5' RACE reads with MiXCR, one entry per CDR3 protein. The table shows 750,000 to 1,000,000 distinct CDR3 sequences, with about 28% occurring only once. In addition, the sample was reused for a study of T cells of mothers and their children.

Input material: blood. These receptors all come from a woman aged 40 to 49 in good health.

At least ten counts were recorded for this clonotype. The V gene is TRBV15, the J gene TRBJ2-3; D possibly corresponds to TRBD2 (5 bases). The germline V and J ends were trimmed by 0 bases and 1 base, with 11 bases remaining between them. Germline V gene data show CDR1 as LNHNV and CDR2 as YYDKDF (reference sequence). The CDR3 sequence is 16 residues long. CDR3 sequence reads: CATSRESEGGTDTQYF. The DNA of the CDR3 is TGTGCCACCAGCAGAGAGTCAGAGGGAGGCACAGATACGCAGTATTTT.

This clonotype has ten or more counts. J is TRBJ2-7 and V is TRBV7-3, with a possible D match to TRBD2 (5 bases). Trimming removed 2 bases at V and 3 bases at J, with 14 bases between. The CDR3 contains 15 residues. Per germline, CDR1 SGHTA and CDR2 FQGTGA. The CDR3 DNA sequence: TGTGCCAGCAGCTTACGGAGCGGAGGTCTCTACGAGCAGTACTTC. Amino acids: CASSLRSGGLYEQYF.

This clonotype showed up just a few times. The chain carries TRBV2 and TRBJ1-5; TRBD1 might be the D (5 bases). V lost 5 bases, J lost 9 bases, and 17 bases lay in between. This CDR3 has 14 residues. CDR1 is SNHLY and CDR2 is FYNNEI in the germline V gene. The CDR3 region has the DNA TGTGCCAGCAGTCACGCAGGGCGCCCTGCGCCCCAGCATTTT. It encodes CASSHAGRPAPQHF.

At least ten counts were recorded for this clonotype. This chain connects TRBV29-1 to TRBJ1-2; D is unresolved. Germline CDR1 reads SQVTM; CDR2 reads ANQGSEA. V was pared by 5 bases and J by 8 bases, with 6 bases between. The length of the CDR3 is 9 residues. DNA of the CDR3: TGCAGCGTTTTCCAGGGCTACACCTTC. Protein product: CSVFQGYTF.

In its sample, this clonotype was seen a few times. The chain couples TRBV12-3 or TRBV12-4 to TRBJ1-5; D gene unclear. The CDR3 is 15 amino acids. Trimming stripped 3 bases from V and 3 bases from J, with 12 bases between. The CDR3 sequence: CASSFSPRINQPQHF. The CDR3 bases are TGTGCCAGCAGTTTTTCACCTCGGATCAATCAGCCCCAGCATTTT.

This clonotype was counted ten times or more. This chain links TRBV5-6 with TRBJ2-6, with D maybe TRBD2 (5 bases). CDR1 is SGHDT, CDR2 YYEEEE, per germline. The CDR3 contains 16 residues. V was shortened by 1 base and J by 1 base, with 9 bases between the two germline ends. CDR3 sequence (DNA): TGTGCCAGCAGCTTGATCGGACTTTCTGGGGCCAACGTCCTGACTTTC. This encodes CASSLIGLSGANVLTF.

This clonotype was found a few times. This chain connects TRBV12-3 or TRBV12-4 to TRBJ2-4; 10 bases map to TRBD1. V shed 5 bases and J 4 bases; nucleotides not matched to a gene: 5. This CDR3 contains 15 residues. For the CDR3, the DNA is TGTGCCAGCAGTCCCGGGGACAGGGGAAAAAACATTCAGTACTTC. This translates into CASSPGDRGKNIQYF.

The chain has TRBV20-1 and TRBJ2-3; TRBD2 aligns across 11 bases. J gave up 3 bases and V 5 bases, and 7 bases lay outside the gene matches. Germline V gives CDR1 DFQATT, CDR2 SNEGSKA (reference sequence). The length of the CDR3 is 15 residues. The CDR3 protein is CSAGLLAGATDTQYF. The CDR3 coding sequence is TGCAGTGCTGGGCTACTAGCGGGGGCGACAGATACGCAGTATTTT.

This chain uses TRBV20-1 with TRBJ2-3; weak D call: TRBD2 (5 bases). The CDR3 is 15 amino acids. CDR1 is DFQATT and CDR2 is SNEGSKA in the germline V gene (reference sequence). V gave up 6 bases and J gave up 0 bases, with 16 bases separating them. The DNA of the CDR3 is TGCAGTGCCACCTATAGCGCGACTAGCACAGATACGCAGTATTTT. Translating gives CSATYSATSTDTQYF.

There are a few counts of this clonotype. CDR3: CSAKVYRGVPYEQYF. CDR3 DNA: TGCAGTGCTAAGGTTTACAGGGGTGTCCCCTACGAGCAGTACTTC. V gene TRBV20-1 combines with J gene TRBJ2-7; 7 positions match TRBD1. Germline values: CDR1 DFQATT, CDR2 SNEGSKA (reference sequence). V shed 4 bases and J 2 bases; nucleotides not matched to a gene: 11. The CDR3 is 15 residues long.

This chain uses TRBV7-6 with TRBJ2-5; D not certain. Looked up from germline, CDR1 is SGHVS and CDR2 is FNYEAQ. V lost 1 base, J lost 3 bases, and 12 bases lay in between. The CDR3 spans 15 residues. CDR3 loop: CASSLGRVTEETQYF. The CDR3 coding sequence is TGTGCCAGCAGCTTAGGACGGGTAACCGAAGAGACCCAGTACTTC.

J is TRBJ2-1 and V is TRBV3-1; D may be TRBD1 (7 bases). Trimming shortened V by 1 base and J by 5 bases, and 15 bases separated the two germline ends. CDR3 length: 16 residues. Germline values: CDR1 LGHDT, CDR2 YNNKEL (reference sequence). In nucleotides, the CDR3 is TGTGCCAGCAGCCAAGGAAGGGGGCTAGCGAACAATGAGCAGTTCTTC. Translated, it gives CASSQGRGLANNEQFF.

This clonotype has a count of ten or more. The J gene is TRBJ2-1, the V gene TRBV5-1; 11 nucleotides align to TRBD2. With V trimmed by 3 bases and J by 4 bases, 9 bases remained unmatched. Germline V gene sequence: CDR1 SGHRS, CDR2 YFSETQ. CDR3 length equals 17 residues. The CDR3 DNA sequence: TGCGCCAGCAGCTACCCCCTAGCGGGAGGTTCTTACAATGAGCAGTTCTTC. Amino acid sequence: CASSYPLAGGSYNEQFF.

The chain employs TRBV20-1 and TRBJ2-3; 8 bases are a match to TRBD1. The germline CDR1 and CDR2 sequences are DFQATT and SNEGSKA (reference sequence). The trim removed 6 bases at V and 4 bases at J, leaving 12 bases unmatched. The CDR3 loop spans 15 amino acids. The CDR3 sequence is CSALRPGTGPDTQYF. The CDR3 DNA reads as TGCAGTGCCCTCCGCCCCGGGACAGGCCCAGATACGCAGTATTTT.

This clonotype is a singleton in its sample. This chain joins TRBV5-1 and TRBJ1-2; no firm D call. With 1 base removed from V and 4 bases from J, the gap between germline ends came to 14 bases. CDR1 is SGHRS and CDR2 is YFSETQ in the germline V gene. The CDR3 loop spans 15 amino acids. CDR3 coding DNA: TGCGCCAGCAGCTTGCTTGGGGATGCGGGCTATGGCTACACCTTC. Translation gives CASSLLGDAGYGYTF.

V is TRBV7-2 and J is TRBJ1-1; D might be TRBD1 (5 bases). The CDR3 totals 19 residues. Looked up from germline, CDR1 is SGHTA and CDR2 is FQGNSA. V lost 1 base and J 2 bases, leaving 23 bases between the germline ends. CDR3 amino acids: CASSLEGAARSLENTEAFF. The DNA of the CDR3 is TGTGCCAGCAGCTTAGAAGGGGCAGCCAGATCTTTAGAAAACACTGAAGCTTTCTTT.

This clonotype has a handful of counts. The genes are TRBV20-1 and TRBJ2-7; D might be TRBD1 or TRBD2, each matching 5 bases. Looked up from germline, CDR1 is DFQATT and CDR2 is SNEGSKA (reference sequence). The CDR3 extends over 16 amino acids. V gave up 1 base and J gave up 0 bases, with 16 bases separating them. The CDR3, as DNA: TGCAGTGCTAGAGGAGACAGCAGCGGACGCTCCTACGAGCAGTACTTC. Encoded protein: CSARGDSSGRSYEQYF.

The chain has TRBV20-1 and TRBJ2-1, with a weak D call TRBD2 (7 bases). The DNA end is more similar to TRBJ2-7, so the J call may be wrong. This CDR3 has 20 amino acids. Germline values: CDR1 DFQATT, CDR2 SNEGSKA (reference sequence). CDR3: CSAPRGGASGLTSSYNEQYF. Written as DNA, the CDR3 is TGCAGTGCCCCCAGAGGGGGGGCGTCGGGACTCACCAGCTCCTACAATGAGCAGTACTTC.

This chain links TRBV20-1 with TRBJ1-1, with D possibly being TRBD1 (6 bases). The CDR3 runs to 14 residues. In germline, CDR1 is DFQATT, CDR2 SNEGSKA (reference sequence). V lost 3 bases to trimming and J lost 1 base, with 12 bases between them. CDR3 DNA sequence: TGCAGTGCTAGCGGGGGCTTCGGGAACACTGAAGCTTTCTTT. Amino acids: CSASGGFGNTEAFF.

A word on this clonotype: One end of the junction is discordant with germline, which a read error may explain. The rearrangement joins TRBV5-1 to TRBJ2-2; D may be TRBD2 (6 bases). The germline CDR1 and CDR2 sequences are SGHRS and YFSETQ. This CDR3 has 15 residues. The CDR3 DNA sequence: TGCGCCAGCAGGTTGGGGACTTCCTCCACCGGGGAGCGGTTTTTT. Translated, it gives CASRLGTSSTGERFF.

This clonotype was detected a few times. V is TRBV7-2 and J is TRBJ1-6; 7 bases align to TRBD1. Germline CDR1 reads SGHTA; CDR2 reads FQGNSA. CDR3 length: 14 amino acids. V trimming: 4 bases; J trimming: 12 bases; junction bases outside the gene matches: 9. CDR3 DNA sequence: TGTGCCAGCAGCTCCCGACAGGGATATGGACCCCTCCACTTT. Translation gives CASSSRQGYGPLHF.

On this clonotype: With a much larger clone just one base away, this may be a read error. V gene TRBV5-8 combines with J gene TRBJ2-3; D unresolved. Germline V gives CDR1 SGHTS, CDR2 YDEGEE. The CDR3 has 11 residues. V lost 10 bases and J 0 bases, leaving 6 bases between the germline ends. The CDR3 DNA reads as TGTGCCGAGGACAGCACAGATACGCAGTATTTT. Amino acids: CAEDSTDTQYF.

This clonotype turned up a few times. A read error is possible here, since a much larger clone lies one base away. This chain joins TRBV10-3 and TRBJ2-3; 7 positions match TRBD1. CDR3 length equals 13 residues. Germline CDR1 ENHRY, CDR2 SYGVKD. The CDR3 DNA sequence: TGTACCATCAGCGGACAGGACACAGATACGCAGTATTTT. Its translation: CTISGQDTDTQYF.

The chain employs TRBV12-3 or TRBV12-4 and TRBJ2-1; TRBD1 matches 9 bases. The CDR3 loop spans 17 amino acids. After removal of 5 bases from V and 7 bases from J, the junction contained 15 bases not matched to a gene. The CDR3, as DNA: TGTGCCAGCAGTGTCGCGGGACAGGGAAAAGGGAGGAATGAGCAGTTCTTC. Translation gives CASSVAGQGKGRNEQFF.

V is TRBV6-5 and J is TRBJ2-3; D possibly corresponds to TRBD2 (5 bases). This CDR3 is 13 amino acids long. CDR1 and CDR2 from the germline V gene are MNHEY and SVGAGI. Deletions cut 5 bases from V and 7 bases from J, with 13 bases between. The CDR3 DNA reads as TGTGCCAGCAGTACCCCGGGATCCTATACGCAGTATTTT. This gives the protein CASSTPGSYTQYF.

This chain connects TRBV7-2 to TRBJ2-5; D possibly matches TRBD1 or TRBD2 (5 bases each). The CDR3 extends over 16 amino acids. V gave up 5 bases and J gave up 2 bases, with 18 bases separating them. Germline V gene data show CDR1 as SGHTA and CDR2 as FQGNSA. CDR3 in amino acids: CASSLVRGRTQETQYF. The CDR3 coding sequence is TGTGCCAGCAGCCTGGTCCGGGGCCGAACTCAAGAGACCCAGTACTTC. The full variable domain, with the rest looked up from reference TRBV7-2 and TRBJ2-5, is GAGVSQSPSNKVTEKGKDVELRCDPISGHTALYWYRQSLGQGLEFLIYFQGNSAPDKSGLPSDRFSAERTGGSVSTLTIQRTQQEDSAVYLCASSLVRGRTQETQYFGPGTRLLVL.

In this sample, this clonotype turned up many times. The chain carries TRBV4-1 and TRBJ2-5; D is ambiguous. This CDR3 has 17 amino acids. CDR1 is MGHRA and CDR2 is YSYEKL in the germline V gene. V lost 3 bases and J lost 2, with 19 bases in between. As DNA, the CDR3 is TGCGCCAGCAGCCAGGCGACCTCCAGAGGAGCACAAGAGACCCAGTACTTC. Translated, it gives CASSQATSRGAQETQYF.

This clonotype was counted at least ten times. The rearrangement joins TRBV28 to TRBJ1-2; D remains ambiguous. Germline V CDR1 and CDR2: MDHEN, SYDVKM. V lost 2 bases and J lost 3, with 13 bases in between. The CDR3 loop spans 15 amino acids. CDR3 sequence (DNA): TGTGCCAGCAGTTTAAGGGCAGCCAGGTACTATGGCTACACCTTC. It codes for CASSLRAARYYGYTF.

This clonotype turned up a few times. CDR3 coding DNA: TGCGCCAGCAGCTTGGCTGTAGCGGGGACGAACACCGGGGAGCTGTTTTTT. It specifies CASSLAVAGTNTGELFF. This sequence joins TRBV5-1 and TRBJ2-2; 8 bases map to TRBD2. The CDR3 has 17 residues. V shed 0 bases and J 0 bases; nucleotides not matched to a gene: 4. The germline V gene encodes CDR1 SGHRS and CDR2 YFSETQ. The full variable domain, its missing parts supplied by reference TRBV5-1 and TRBJ2-2, is KAGVTQTPRYLIKTRGQQVTLSCSPISGHRSVSWYQQTPGQGLQFLFEYFSETQRNKGNFPGRFSGRQFSNSRSEMNVSTLELGDSALYLCASSLAVAGTNTGELFFGEGSRLTVL.

There are a few counts of this clonotype. The chain carries TRBV10-3 and TRBJ1-5, with D possibly matching TRBD1 (6 bases). Trimming left V 8 bases short and J 2 bases short, with 13 bases between. The CDR3 covers 14 residues. Germline CDR1 and CDR2: ENHRY and SYGVKD. The CDR3 DNA sequence: TGTGCCATCTCCGGCCCAGGGGGCAATCAGCCCCAGCATTTT. It yields the protein CAISGPGGNQPQHF.

This clonotype appeared many times. The gene calls are TRBV10-2 and TRBJ1-2; 7 nucleotides match TRBD1. The germline CDR1 and CDR2 sequences are WSHSY and SAAADI. The CDR3 covers 13 residues. V was pared by 8 bases and J by 2 bases, with 5 bases of the junction left unmatched. In nucleotides, the CDR3 is TGCGCCAGCGGAGAGACAGGGAACTATGGCTACACCTTC. The encoded protein is CASGETGNYGYTF.